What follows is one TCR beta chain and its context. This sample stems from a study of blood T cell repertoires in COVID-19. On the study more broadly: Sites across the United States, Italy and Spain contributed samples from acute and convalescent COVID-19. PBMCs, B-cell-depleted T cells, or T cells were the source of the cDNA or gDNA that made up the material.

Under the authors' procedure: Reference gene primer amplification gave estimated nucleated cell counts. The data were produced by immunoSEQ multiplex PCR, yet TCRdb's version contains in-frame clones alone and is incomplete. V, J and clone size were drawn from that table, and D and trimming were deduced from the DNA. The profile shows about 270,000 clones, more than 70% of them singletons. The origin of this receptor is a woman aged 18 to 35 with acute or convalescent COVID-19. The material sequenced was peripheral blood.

As DNA, the CDR3 is TGTGCCAGTAGTATGGTGGCGGCTTCGGGCTACACCTTC. It translates to CASSMVAASGYTF. The chain couples TRBV19 to TRBJ1-2; D not resolved. The CDR3 covers 13 residues. Deletions cut 3 bases from V and 8 bases from J, with 13 bases between. Germline loops: CDR1 LNHDA, CDR2 SQIVND (reference sequence).